Listed below are T cell receptor beta chains from one sample, sequenced in a study of tumor-infiltrating lymphocytes in localized non-small cell lung cancer. Profiling relied on immunoSEQ multiplex PCR, and the TCRdb table lists in-frame clones only, not all of them. The sample records over 5,500 clones, just over 75% being singletons. Material for sequencing was lung tumor tissue. These receptors originate from a human donor with non-small cell lung cancer. CDR3s leave out the opening cysteine and the closing phenylalanine or tryptophan. A D gene is named only where the DNA matches it firmly.

>9|-|TRBV7-8
ASRKWETQY
>9|-|TRBV5-1
ASSFQREQY
>14|-|TRBV16
ASSQSAGELGNEQF
>14|-|TRBV9
ASSAPGHAAYNEQF
>13|TRBD2|TRBV10-3
AISSGTSESYEQY
>14|TRBD2|TRBV19
ASSIGVGGSKNIQY
>12|-|TRBV6-6
ASRPSREAGEQY
>12|-|TRBV9
ASSVAGADTEAF
>13|-|TRBV19
ASSIVAASTDTQY
>12|-|TRBV19
ASSSGTWDQPQH
>10|-|TRBV7-9
ASSLVVTEAF
>13|TRBD1|TRBV6-5
ASRQQGAAKNIQY